Below, 9 T cell receptor beta chains from the same sample are listed, as sequenced in a study of brain T cells in children with intractable seizures. Data came from immunoSEQ multiplex PCR; TCRdb stores just in-frame clones and leaves some out. This repertoire shows roughly 110,000 clones, roughly 92% found once; its top ten account for 3.8%. Sequenced here: peripheral blood, sampled at surgery. These receptor sequences come from a boy younger than two with hemimegalencephaly and intractable seizures.

In DNA form, the CDR3 reads TGTGCCAGCAGCATTGGATTACAGGGTGCGTACGAGCAGTACTTC. Residues: CASSIGLQGAYEQYF. The rearrangement links TRBV5-6 to TRBJ2-7; maybe TRBD1 (6 bases). Germline values: CDR1 SGHDT, CDR2 YYEEEE. The CDR3 is 15 residues long. With 4 bases removed from V and 4 bases from J, the gap between germline ends came to 18 bases.

The gene calls are TRBV27 and TRBJ2-7, with 7 bases identical to TRBD1. CDR1 MNHEY and CDR2 SMNVEV come from the germline V gene (reference sequence). V trimming: 2 bases; J trimming: 6 bases; junction bases outside the gene matches: 10. The CDR3 has 15 residues. The CDR3 here is CASSLAYRGFREQYF. The CDR3 DNA reads TGTGCCAGCAGTTTAGCGTACAGGGGATTCCGCGAGCAGTACTTC.

The chain has TRBV13 and TRBJ2-1, with 8 bases matching TRBD1. V was pared by 0 bases and J by 7 bases, with 8 bases of the junction left unmatched. The V gene's germline CDR1 is PRHDT and CDR2 FYEKMQ (reference sequence). The CDR3 loop spans 16 amino acids. CDR3 loop: CASSLGGQGRGNEQFF. The DNA of the CDR3 is TGTGCCAGCAGCTTAGGTGGACAGGGTAGGGGGAATGAGCAGTTCTTC.

In its sample, this clone was seen once. The rearrangement joins TRBV27 to TRBJ2-7, with D possibly being TRBD1 or TRBD2 (7 bases each). V lost 4 bases to trimming and J lost 3 bases, with 22 bases between them. The CDR3 spans 17 residues. The germline V gene has CDR1 MNHEY and CDR2 SMNVEV (reference sequence). The CDR3 region is CASSYGYAGGDYYEQYF. As DNA, the CDR3 is TGTGCCAGCAGTTATGGTTACGCAGGGGGGGATTACTACGAGCAGTACTTC.

The chain uses TRBV7-3 and TRBJ2-3; D remains unclear. V was shortened by 3 bases and J by 9 bases, with 13 bases between the two germline ends. Germline V gene sequence: CDR1 SGHTA, CDR2 FQGTGA. The CDR3 covers 13 residues. CDR3 bases: TGTGCCAGCAGCTTCCTCGAGGATAGCACGCAGTATTTT. Translated: CASSFLEDSTQYF. Based on the CDR3 plus reference TRBV7-3 and TRBJ2-3, the full variable domain is GAGVSQTPSNKVTEKGKYVELRCDPISGHTALYWYRQSLGQGPEFLIYFQGTGAADDSGLPNDRFFAVRPEGSVSTLKIQRTERGDSAVYLCASSFLEDSTQYFGPGTRLTVL.

The chain couples TRBV27 to TRBJ1-6; D is undetermined. The V end was cut by 5 bases, the J end by 14 bases, with 16 bases between. The CDR3 spans 13 residues. CDR1 and CDR2 from the germline V gene are MNHEY and SMNVEV (reference sequence). The CDR3 protein is CASSPSLSITLHF. The CDR3 DNA reads TGTGCCAGCAGTCCCTCCTTGTCCATCACCCTCCACTTT.

V usage is TRBV6-2 or TRBV6-3 and J usage is TRBJ2-7; D ambiguous. Germline lookup yields CDR1 MNHEY and CDR2 SVGEGT. This CDR3 contains 13 residues. Trimming cost V 6 bases and J 3 bases, with 12 bases left between them. As DNA, the CDR3 is TGTGCCAGCAGCAACCGGGCCAACTACGAGCAGTACTTC. Translation gives CASSNRANYEQYF.

The rearrangement uses TRBV30 and TRBJ2-3; TRBD2 aligns across 10 bases. The CDR3 has 17 amino acids. Germline CDR1 GTSNPN, CDR2 SVGIG (reference sequence). The trim removed 1 base at V and 1 base at J, leaving 8 bases unmatched. CDR3 in DNA: TGTGCCTGGAGTGCTAGCGGGAGCTCAAGGGGCACAGATACGCAGTATTTT. Translated, it gives CAWSASGSSRGTDTQYF.

V usage is TRBV6-5 and J usage is TRBJ2-3; D is undetermined. The CDR3 contains 12 residues. V gave up 5 bases and J gave up 1 base, with 4 bases separating them. Germline V gene sequence: CDR1 MNHEY, CDR2 SVGAGI. The CDR3 spells CASSRGTDTQYF. In nucleotides, the CDR3 is TGTGCCAGCAGTAGAGGCACAGATACGCAGTATTTT.